Below, one T cell receptor (beta chain) is given with its context. The data originate from a study of blood T cell repertoires in COVID-19. Study in general: Collection of acute and convalescent COVID-19 samples took place in the United States, Italy and Spain. The analysed material was cDNA or gDNA that came from T cells, B-cell-depleted T cells, or PBMCs.

How the authors handled the data: From reference gene primer amplification, estimates of nucleated cell counts were derived. Profiled with immunoSEQ multiplex PCR; TCRdb holds only in-frame clones, not every one. The V and J calls and the clone size are those of that table, but D and trimming were determined from the DNA. The sample yields about 70,000 clones, nearly 90% seen once. This receptor was obtained from a man aged 55 to 70 with acute or convalescent COVID-19. Material for sequencing was peripheral blood.

The CDR3 region has the DNA TGTGCCAGCACGACAGGGAGTTCACCCCTCCACTTT. This encodes CASTTGSSPLHF. The V and J genes are TRBV6-5 and TRBJ1-6; TRBD1 aligns across 7 bases. Trimming took 7 bases from V and 9 from J; bases not matched to a gene: 3. This CDR3 is 12 amino acids long. Germline V CDR1 and CDR2: MNHEY, SVGAGI.